These 3 T cell receptor beta chains were all obtained from the same sample, sequenced in a study of cytomegalovirus exposure and HLA in healthy donors. This PCR relied on a set of 60 Vbeta primers and 13 Jbeta primers. Clones were sequenced by immunoSEQ multiplex PCR, and TCRdb holds only the in-frame ones, with some missing. Altogether 110,000 or so clones are present, 83% being singletons, with the ten largest covering 5% to 6.5%. Sequencing used PBMCs. Source of these receptors: a man younger than 30 in good health and CMV-seronegative.

The gene calls are TRBV5-6 and TRBJ2-7; no clear D gene. V lost 4 bases and J 1 base, leaving 15 bases between the germline ends. This CDR3 is built from 15 residues. Germline V lookup: CDR1 SGHDT, CDR2 YYEEEE. CDR3 nucleotide sequence: TGTGCCAGCAGCCCCGACAACGTGGGTTCCTACGAGCAGTACTTC. It yields the protein CASSPDNVGSYEQYF. Filled out from reference TRBV5-6 and TRBJ2-7, the complete variable domain reads DAGVTQSPTHLIKTRGQQVTLRCSPKSGHDTVSWYQQALGQGPQFIFQYYEEEERQRGNFPDRFSGHQFPNYSSELNVNALLLGDSALYLCASSPDNVGSYEQYFGPGTRLTVT.

On this clone: The junction differs from germline at one of its ends, possibly a read error. V and J are TRBV5-1 and TRBJ1-1; D may be TRBD1 (5 bases). The CDR3 is 14 amino acids. In germline, CDR1 is SGHRS, CDR2 YFSETQ. The CDR3 nucleotides read TGTGCCAGCAGCTTGTACAGGTTACGCACTGAAGCTTTCTTT. This codes for CASSLYRLRTEAFF. Together with reference TRBV5-1 and TRBJ1-1, the CDR3 gives the full variable domain: KAGVTQTPRYLIKTRGQQVTLSCSPISGHRSVSWYQQTPGQGLQFLFEYFSETQRNKGNFPGRFSGRQFSNSRSEMNVSTLELGDSALYLCASSLYRLRTEAFFGQGTRLTVV.

The chain couples TRBV7-9 to TRBJ1-1; D gene uncertain. This CDR3 is 14 amino acids long. Trimming removed 5 bases at V and 1 base at J, with 11 bases between. The V gene's germline CDR1 is SEHNR and CDR2 FQNEAQ (reference sequence). The CDR3 sequence is CASSNGLSNTEAFF. CDR3 nucleotide sequence: TGTGCCAGCAGCAACGGACTCTCGAACACTGAAGCTTTCTTT.